This is a list of T cell receptor beta chains from one sample in a study of blood T cell repertoires in COVID-19. Sequencing was performed with immunoSEQ multiplex PCR; in TCRdb, only in-frame clones are kept and a portion is missing. The data hold hundreds of thousands of clones, with around 90% observed a single time. Sequences were obtained from PBMCs or T cells enriched from blood (not recorded which). These TCRs come from a man aged 55-75 years who had recovered from COVID-19. Both conserved end residues are trimmed from each CDR3. Each record gives: CDR3 protein, clone size, V gene. Clone size is stated in some rows and not others, as once, few, many or a class when expanded.

CDR3aa: ASSSGPQLEAF
abundance: NA
v_gene: TRBV5-1

CDR3aa: ASSSGGSSTDTQY
abundance: NA
v_gene: TRBV6-5

CDR3aa: ASSEYWTDNEQY
abundance: NA
v_gene: TRBV6-1

CDR3aa: ASSSGTGGFTGELF
abundance: NA
v_gene: TRBV6-5

CDR3aa: ASRRDREYNEQF
abundance: NA
v_gene: TRBV4-2

CDR3aa: ASSTTTGGGYGYT
abundance: NA
v_gene: TRBV7-2

CDR3aa: ASSYGTGNEQF
abundance: NA
v_gene: TRBV6-5

CDR3aa: ATSEGTGSGAF
abundance: NA
v_gene: TRBV24-1

CDR3aa: ASSIGTGGLSGYT
abundance: NA
v_gene: TRBV7-9

CDR3aa: ASSLNPQGMYEQY
abundance: NA
v_gene: TRBV5-4

CDR3aa: ASSFIGTSFYEQF
abundance: NA
v_gene: TRBV5-8

CDR3aa: ASGVGSHPNYGYT
abundance: NA
v_gene: TRBV19

CDR3aa: ASSEPLTGVREAF
abundance: NA
v_gene: TRBV6-2/TRBV6-3

CDR3aa: ASSLEGGTYYEQY
abundance: NA
v_gene: TRBV7-2

CDR3aa: ASSDRVDTEAF
abundance: NA
v_gene: TRBV18

CDR3aa: ASSDRDRGGEQY
abundance: NA
v_gene: TRBV9

CDR3aa: ASSHSTPRTSGAYNEQF
abundance: NA
v_gene: TRBV4-3

CDR3aa: ASSTDRGLEKLF
abundance: NA
v_gene: TRBV5-4

CDR3aa: ASSVATGSGEQY
abundance: NA
v_gene: TRBV9

CDR3aa: ASSQETGKFQPQH
abundance: NA
v_gene: TRBV4-3

CDR3aa: ASSPSGGGAGNTIY
abundance: once
v_gene: TRBV3-1/TRBV3-2

CDR3aa: ASSFQRGPTDTQY
abundance: NA
v_gene: TRBV7-8

CDR3aa: ASSLQLAAYNEQF
abundance: NA
v_gene: TRBV13

CDR3aa: SSQGGAEQY
abundance: NA
v_gene: TRBV20-1

CDR3aa: ASGRQRNEKLF
abundance: NA
v_gene: TRBV19

CDR3aa: ASKRGGDWNTEAF
abundance: NA
v_gene: TRBV6-5

CDR3aa: AWKPGQWNSPLH
abundance: NA
v_gene: TRBV30

CDR3aa: ASSPDTVATQY
abundance: NA
v_gene: TRBV12-3/TRBV12-4

CDR3aa: ASSEYQETQY
abundance: NA
v_gene: TRBV18

CDR3aa: ASSLGGGNTEAF
abundance: NA
v_gene: TRBV28

CDR3aa: ASSLSGQYNEQF
abundance: once
v_gene: TRBV5-1

CDR3aa: ATSDFSYNEQF
abundance: NA
v_gene: TRBV24-1

CDR3aa: ASSLEAAFKTNYGYT
abundance: NA
v_gene: TRBV7-9

CDR3aa: ASSPSTGVNYGYT
abundance: NA
v_gene: TRBV28

CDR3aa: AWSVTVYEQY
abundance: NA
v_gene: TRBV30

CDR3aa: ASSLNDRAQETQY
abundance: NA
v_gene: TRBV7-6

CDR3aa: ATSDSVDSYNEQF
abundance: NA
v_gene: TRBV24-1

CDR3aa: ASSPGGDSGNTIY
abundance: NA
v_gene: TRBV18

CDR3aa: ASNPLGGGNTEAF
abundance: NA
v_gene: TRBV19

CDR3aa: ASNLDSNQPQH
abundance: NA
v_gene: TRBV19

CDR3aa: ASSSPTRTGELF
abundance: NA
v_gene: TRBV27

CDR3aa: ASSSPLDRDRGYT
abundance: NA
v_gene: TRBV7-7

CDR3aa: ASRTFLTDTQY
abundance: NA
v_gene: TRBV12-3/TRBV12-4

CDR3aa: AWTNRGDSSYNSPLH
abundance: NA
v_gene: TRBV30

CDR3aa: AWRRGLSYGYT
abundance: NA
v_gene: TRBV30